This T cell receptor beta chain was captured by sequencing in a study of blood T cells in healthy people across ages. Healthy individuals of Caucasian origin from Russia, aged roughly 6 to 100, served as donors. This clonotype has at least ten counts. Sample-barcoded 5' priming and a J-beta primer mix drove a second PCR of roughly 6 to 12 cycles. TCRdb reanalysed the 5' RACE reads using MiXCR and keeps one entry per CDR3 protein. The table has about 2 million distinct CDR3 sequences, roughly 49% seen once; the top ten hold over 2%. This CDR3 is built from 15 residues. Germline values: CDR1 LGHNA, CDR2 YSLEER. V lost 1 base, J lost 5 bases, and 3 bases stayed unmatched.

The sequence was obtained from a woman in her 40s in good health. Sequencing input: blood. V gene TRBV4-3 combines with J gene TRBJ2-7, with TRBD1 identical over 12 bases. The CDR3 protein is CASSQGWDRGHEQYF. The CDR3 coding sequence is TGCGCCAGCAGCCAAGGGTGGGACAGGGGGCACGAGCAGTACTTC.